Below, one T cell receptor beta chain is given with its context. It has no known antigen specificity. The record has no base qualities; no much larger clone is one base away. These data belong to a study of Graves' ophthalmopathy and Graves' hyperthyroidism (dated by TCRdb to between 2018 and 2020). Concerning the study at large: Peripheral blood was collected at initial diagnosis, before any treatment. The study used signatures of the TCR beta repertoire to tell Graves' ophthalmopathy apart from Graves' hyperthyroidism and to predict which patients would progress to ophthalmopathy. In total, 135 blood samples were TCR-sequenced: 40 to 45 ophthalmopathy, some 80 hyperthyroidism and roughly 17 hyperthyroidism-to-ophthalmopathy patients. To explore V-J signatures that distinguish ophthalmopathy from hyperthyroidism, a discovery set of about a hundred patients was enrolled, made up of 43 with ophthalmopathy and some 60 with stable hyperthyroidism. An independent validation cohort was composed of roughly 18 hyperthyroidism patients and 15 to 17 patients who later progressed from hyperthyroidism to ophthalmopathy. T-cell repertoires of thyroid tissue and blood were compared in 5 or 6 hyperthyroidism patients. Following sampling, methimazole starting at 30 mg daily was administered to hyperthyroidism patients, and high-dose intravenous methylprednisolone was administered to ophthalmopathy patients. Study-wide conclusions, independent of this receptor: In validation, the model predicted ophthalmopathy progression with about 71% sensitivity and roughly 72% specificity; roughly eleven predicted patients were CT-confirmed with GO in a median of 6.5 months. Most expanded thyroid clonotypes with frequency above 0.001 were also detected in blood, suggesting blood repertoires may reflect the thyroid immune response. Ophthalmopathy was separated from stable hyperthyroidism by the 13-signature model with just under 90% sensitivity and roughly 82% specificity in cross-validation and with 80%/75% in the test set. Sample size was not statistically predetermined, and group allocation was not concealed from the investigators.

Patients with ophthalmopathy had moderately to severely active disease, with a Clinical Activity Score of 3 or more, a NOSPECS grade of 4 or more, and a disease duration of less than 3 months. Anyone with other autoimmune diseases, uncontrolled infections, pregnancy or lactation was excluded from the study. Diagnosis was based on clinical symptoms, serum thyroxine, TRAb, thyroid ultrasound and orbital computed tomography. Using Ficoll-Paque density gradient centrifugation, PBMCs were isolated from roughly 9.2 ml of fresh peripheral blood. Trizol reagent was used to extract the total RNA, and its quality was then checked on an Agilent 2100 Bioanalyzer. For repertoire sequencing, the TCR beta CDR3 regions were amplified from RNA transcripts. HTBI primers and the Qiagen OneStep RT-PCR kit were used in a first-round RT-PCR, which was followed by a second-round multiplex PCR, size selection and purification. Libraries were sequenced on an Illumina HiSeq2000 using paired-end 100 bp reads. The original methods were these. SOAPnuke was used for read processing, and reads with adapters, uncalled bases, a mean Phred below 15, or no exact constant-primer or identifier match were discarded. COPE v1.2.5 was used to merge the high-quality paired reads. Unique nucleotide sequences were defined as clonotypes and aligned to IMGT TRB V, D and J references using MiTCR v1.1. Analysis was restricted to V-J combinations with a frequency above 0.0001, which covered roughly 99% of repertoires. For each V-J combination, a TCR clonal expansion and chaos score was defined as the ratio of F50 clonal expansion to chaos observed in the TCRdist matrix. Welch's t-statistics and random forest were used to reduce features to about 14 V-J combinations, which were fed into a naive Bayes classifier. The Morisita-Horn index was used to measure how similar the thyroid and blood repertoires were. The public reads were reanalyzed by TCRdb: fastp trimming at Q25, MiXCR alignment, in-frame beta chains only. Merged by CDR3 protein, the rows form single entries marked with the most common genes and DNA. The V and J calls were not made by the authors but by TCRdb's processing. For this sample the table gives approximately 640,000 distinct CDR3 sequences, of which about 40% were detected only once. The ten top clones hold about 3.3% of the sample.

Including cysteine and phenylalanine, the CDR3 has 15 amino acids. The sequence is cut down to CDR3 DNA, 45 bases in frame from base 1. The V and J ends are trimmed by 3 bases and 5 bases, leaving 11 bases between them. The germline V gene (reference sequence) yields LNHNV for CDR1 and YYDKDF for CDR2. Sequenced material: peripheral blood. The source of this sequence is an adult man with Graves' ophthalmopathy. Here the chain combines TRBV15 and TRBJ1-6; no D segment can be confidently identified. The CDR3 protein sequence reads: CATSSLVGDNSPLHF. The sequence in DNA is TGTGCCACCAGCAGCTTGGTGGGCGATAATTCACCCCTCCACTTT.